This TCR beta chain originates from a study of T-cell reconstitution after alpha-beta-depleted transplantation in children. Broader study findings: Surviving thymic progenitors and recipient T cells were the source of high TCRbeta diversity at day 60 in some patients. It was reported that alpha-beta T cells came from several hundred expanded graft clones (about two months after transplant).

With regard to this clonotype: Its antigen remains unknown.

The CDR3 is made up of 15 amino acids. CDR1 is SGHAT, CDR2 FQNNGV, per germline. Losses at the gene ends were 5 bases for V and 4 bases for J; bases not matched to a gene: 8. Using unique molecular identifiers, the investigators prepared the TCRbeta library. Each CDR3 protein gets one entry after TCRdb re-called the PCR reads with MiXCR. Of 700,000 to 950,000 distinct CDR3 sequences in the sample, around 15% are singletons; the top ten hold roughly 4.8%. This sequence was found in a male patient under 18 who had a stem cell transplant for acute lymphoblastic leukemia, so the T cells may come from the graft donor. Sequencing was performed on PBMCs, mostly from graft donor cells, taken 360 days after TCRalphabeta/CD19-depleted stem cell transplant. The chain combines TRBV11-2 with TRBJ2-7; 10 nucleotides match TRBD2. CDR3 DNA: TGTGCCAGCAGCCACAGCGGGAGGGCCTTTTACGAGCAGTACTTC. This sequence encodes CASSHSGRAFYEQYF.